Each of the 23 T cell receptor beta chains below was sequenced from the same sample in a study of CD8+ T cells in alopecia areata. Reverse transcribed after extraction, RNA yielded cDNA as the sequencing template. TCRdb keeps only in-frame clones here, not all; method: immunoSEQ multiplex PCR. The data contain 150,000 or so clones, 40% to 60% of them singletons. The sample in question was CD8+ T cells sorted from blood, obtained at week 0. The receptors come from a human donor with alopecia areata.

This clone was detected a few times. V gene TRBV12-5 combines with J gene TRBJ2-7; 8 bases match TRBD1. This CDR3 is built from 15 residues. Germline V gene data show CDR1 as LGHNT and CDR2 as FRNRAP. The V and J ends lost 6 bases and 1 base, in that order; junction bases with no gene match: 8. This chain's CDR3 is CASGPGQGRSYEQYF. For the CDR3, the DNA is TGTGCTAGTGGCCCCGGACAGGGAAGGTCCTACGAGCAGTACTTC.

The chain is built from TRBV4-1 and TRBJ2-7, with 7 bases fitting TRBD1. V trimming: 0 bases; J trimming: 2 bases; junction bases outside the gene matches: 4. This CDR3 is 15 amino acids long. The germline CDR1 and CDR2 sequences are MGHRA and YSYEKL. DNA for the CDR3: TGCGCCAGCAGCCAAGAGAGGACAGGAGCCTACGAGCAGTACTTC. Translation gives CASSQERTGAYEQYF.

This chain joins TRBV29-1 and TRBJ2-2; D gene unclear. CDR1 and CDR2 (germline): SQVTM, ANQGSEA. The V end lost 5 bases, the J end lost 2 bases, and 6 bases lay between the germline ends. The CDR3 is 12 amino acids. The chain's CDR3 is CSVYSNTGELFF. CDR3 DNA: TGCAGCGTTTACAGTAACACCGGGGAGCTGTTTTTT.

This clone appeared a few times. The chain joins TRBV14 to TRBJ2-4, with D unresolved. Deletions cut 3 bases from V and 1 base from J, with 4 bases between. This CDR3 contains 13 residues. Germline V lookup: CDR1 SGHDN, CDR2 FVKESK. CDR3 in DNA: TGTGCCAGCAGCCAGCGGGCCAAAAACATTCAGTACTTC. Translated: CASSQRAKNIQYF.

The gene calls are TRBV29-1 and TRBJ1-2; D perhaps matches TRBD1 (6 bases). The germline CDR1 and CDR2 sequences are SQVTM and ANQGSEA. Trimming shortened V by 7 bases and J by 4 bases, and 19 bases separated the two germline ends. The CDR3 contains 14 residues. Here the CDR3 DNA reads TGCAGCGCCACCGGGGCAGGGGAAGTCTATGGCTACACCTTC. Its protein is CSATGAGEVYGYTF. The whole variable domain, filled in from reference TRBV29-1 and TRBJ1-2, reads SAVISQKPSRDICQRGTSLTIQCQVDSQVTMMFWYRQQPGQSLTLIATANQGSEATYESGFVIDKFPISRPNLTFSTLTVSNMSPEDSSIYLCSATGAGEVYGYTFGSGTRLTVV.

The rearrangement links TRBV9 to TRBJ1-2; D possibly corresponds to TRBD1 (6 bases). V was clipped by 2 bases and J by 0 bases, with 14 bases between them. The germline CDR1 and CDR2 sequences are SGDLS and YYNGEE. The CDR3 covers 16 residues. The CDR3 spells CASSVNRDDTNYGYTF. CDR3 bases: TGTGCCAGCAGCGTTAACAGGGATGATACTAACTATGGCTACACCTTC.

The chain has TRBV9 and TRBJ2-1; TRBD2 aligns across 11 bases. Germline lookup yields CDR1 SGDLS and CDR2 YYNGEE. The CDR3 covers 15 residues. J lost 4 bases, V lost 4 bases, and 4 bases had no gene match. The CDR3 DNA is TGTGCCAGCAGCTCCGGGACTAGCGGTTACAATGAGCAGTTCTTC. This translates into CASSSGTSGYNEQFF.

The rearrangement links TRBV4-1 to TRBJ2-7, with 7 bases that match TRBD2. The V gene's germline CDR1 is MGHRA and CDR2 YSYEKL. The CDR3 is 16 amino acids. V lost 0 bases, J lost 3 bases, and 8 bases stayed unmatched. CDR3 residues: CASSQDLAGVSYEQYF. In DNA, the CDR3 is TGCGCCAGCAGCCAAGATCTGGCGGGGGTTAGCTACGAGCAGTACTTC.

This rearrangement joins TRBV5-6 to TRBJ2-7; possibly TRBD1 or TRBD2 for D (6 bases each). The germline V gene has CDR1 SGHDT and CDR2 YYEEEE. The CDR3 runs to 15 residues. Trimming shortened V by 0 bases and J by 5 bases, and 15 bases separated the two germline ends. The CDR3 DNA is TGTGCCAGCAGCTTGGGAACGGGGGCTTTCGACGAGCAGTACTTC. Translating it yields CASSLGTGAFDEQYF.

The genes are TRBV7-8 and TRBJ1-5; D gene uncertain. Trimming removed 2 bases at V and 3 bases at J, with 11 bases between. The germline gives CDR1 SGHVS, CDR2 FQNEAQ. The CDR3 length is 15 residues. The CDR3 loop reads CASSLRARANQPQHF. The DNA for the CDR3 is TGTGCCAGCAGCTTAAGGGCCCGAGCCAATCAGCCCCAGCATTTT.

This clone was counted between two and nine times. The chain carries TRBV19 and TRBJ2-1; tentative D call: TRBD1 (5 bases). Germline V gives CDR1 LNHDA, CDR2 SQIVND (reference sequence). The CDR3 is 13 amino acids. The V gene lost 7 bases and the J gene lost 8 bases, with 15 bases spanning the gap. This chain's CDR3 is CASTRQGGDEQFF. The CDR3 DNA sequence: TGTGCCAGTACAAGGCAGGGTGGCGATGAGCAGTTCTTC.

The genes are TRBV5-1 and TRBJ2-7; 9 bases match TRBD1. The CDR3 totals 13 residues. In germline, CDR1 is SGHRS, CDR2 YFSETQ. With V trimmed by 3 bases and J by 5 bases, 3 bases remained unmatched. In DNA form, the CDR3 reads TGCGCCAGCAGCTGGACAGGGGCTAACGAGCAGTACTTC. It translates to CASSWTGANEQYF.

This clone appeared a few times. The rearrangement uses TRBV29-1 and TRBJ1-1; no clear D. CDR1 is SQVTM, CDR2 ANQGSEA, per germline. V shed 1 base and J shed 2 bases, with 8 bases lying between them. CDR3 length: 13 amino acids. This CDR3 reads CSVEAVGNTEAFF. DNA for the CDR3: TGCAGCGTTGAAGCGGTGGGAAACACTGAAGCTTTCTTT. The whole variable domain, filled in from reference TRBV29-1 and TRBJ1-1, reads SAVISQKPSRDICQRGTSLTIQCQVDSQVTMMFWYRQQPGQSLTLIATANQGSEATYESGFVIDKFPISRPNLTFSTLTVSNMSPEDSSIYLCSVEAVGNTEAFFGQGTRLTVV.

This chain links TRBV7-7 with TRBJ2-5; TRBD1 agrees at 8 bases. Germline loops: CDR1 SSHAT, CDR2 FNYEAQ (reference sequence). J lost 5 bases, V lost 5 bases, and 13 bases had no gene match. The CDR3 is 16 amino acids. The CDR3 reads CASSLARTGRIETQYF. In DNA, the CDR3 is TGTGCCAGCAGCCTCGCCCGGACAGGGAGGATTGAGACCCAGTACTTC.

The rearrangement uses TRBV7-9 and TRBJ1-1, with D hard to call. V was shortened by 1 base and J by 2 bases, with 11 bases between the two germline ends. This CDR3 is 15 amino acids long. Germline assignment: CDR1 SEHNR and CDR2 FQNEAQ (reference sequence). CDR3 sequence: CASSLVRADNTEAFF. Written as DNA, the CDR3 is TGTGCCAGCAGCTTAGTCCGGGCGGATAACACTGAAGCTTTCTTT.

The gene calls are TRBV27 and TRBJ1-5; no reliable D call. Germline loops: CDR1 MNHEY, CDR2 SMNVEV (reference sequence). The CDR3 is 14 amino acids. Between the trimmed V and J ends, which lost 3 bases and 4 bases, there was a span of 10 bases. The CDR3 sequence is CASSLGQRNQPQHF. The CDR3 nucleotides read TGTGCCAGCAGTTTGGGTCAACGGAATCAGCCCCAGCATTTT.

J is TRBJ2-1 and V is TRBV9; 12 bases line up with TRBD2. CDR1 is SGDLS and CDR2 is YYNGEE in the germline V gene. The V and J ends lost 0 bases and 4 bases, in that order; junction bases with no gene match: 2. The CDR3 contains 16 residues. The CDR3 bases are TGTGCCAGCAGCGTAGGAGGGACTAGCGGGTACAATGAGCAGTTCTTC. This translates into CASSVGGTSGYNEQFF.

The CDR3 region has the DNA TGTGCCAGCACCATCGGCTTGGGGCAGCCCCAGCATTTT. Amino acid sequence: CASTIGLGQPQHF. The rearrangement uses TRBV5-5 and TRBJ1-5, with no clear D. V lost 6 bases and J 7 bases, leaving 14 bases between the germline ends. Germline-derived CDR1 and CDR2 are SGHKS and YYEKEE (reference sequence). The CDR3 length is 13 residues.

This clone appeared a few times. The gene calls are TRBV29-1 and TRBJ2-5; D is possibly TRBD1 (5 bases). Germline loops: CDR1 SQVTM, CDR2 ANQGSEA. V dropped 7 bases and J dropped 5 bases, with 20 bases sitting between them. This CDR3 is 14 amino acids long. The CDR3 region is CSAEAREDRETQYF. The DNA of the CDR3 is TGCAGCGCCGAGGCCAGGGAAGATCGGGAGACCCAGTACTTC.

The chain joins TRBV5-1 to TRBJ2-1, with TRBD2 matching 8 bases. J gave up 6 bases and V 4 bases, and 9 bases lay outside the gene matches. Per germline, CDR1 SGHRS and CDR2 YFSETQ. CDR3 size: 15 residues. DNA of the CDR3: TGCGCCAGCAGCAGCGGGACTAGTGATTTCAATGAGCAGTTCTTC. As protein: CASSSGTSDFNEQFF.

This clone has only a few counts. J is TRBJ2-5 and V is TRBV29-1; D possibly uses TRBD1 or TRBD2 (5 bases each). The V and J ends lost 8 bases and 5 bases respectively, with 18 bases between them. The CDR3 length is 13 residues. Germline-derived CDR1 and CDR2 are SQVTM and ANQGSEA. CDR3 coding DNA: TGCAGCATCGAGGGGCAGGGCAGCGAGACCCAGTACTTC. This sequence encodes CSIEGQGSETQYF. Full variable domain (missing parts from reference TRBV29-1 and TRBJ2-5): SAVISQKPSRDICQRGTSLTIQCQVDSQVTMMFWYRQQPGQSLTLIATANQGSEATYESGFVIDKFPISRPNLTFSTLTVSNMSPEDSSIYLCSIEGQGSETQYFGPGTRLLVL.

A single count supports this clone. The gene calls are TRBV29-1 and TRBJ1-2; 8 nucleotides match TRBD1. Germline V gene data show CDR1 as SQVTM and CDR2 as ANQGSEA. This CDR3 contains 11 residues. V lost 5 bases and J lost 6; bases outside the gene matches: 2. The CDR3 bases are TGCAGCGTTCCGGACAGGGATGGCTACACCTTC. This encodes CSVPDRDGYTF.

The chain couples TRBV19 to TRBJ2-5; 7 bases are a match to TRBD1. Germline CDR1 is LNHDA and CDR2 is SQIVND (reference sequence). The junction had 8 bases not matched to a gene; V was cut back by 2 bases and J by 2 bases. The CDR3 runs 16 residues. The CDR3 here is CASSIFGTVEQETQYF. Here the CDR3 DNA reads TGTGCCAGTAGTATATTCGGGACAGTGGAGCAAGAGACCCAGTACTTC.